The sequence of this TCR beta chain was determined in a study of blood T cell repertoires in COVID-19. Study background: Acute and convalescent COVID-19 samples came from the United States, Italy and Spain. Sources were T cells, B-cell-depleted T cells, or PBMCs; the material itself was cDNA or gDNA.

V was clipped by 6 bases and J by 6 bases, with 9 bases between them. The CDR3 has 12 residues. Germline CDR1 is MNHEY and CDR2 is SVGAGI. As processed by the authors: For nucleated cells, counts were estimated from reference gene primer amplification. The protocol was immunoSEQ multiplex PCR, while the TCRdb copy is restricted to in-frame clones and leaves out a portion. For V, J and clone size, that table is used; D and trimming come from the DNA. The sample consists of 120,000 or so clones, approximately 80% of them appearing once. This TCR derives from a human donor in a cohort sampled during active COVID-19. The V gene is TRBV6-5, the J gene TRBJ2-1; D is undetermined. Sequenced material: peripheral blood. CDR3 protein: CASSYVSNEQFF. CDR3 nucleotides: TGTGCCAGCAGCTACGTCAGCAATGAGCAGTTCTTC.